This T cell receptor beta chain is drawn from a study of cytomegalovirus exposure and HLA in healthy donors. Broader study findings: No immune exposure information besides CMV serostatus was available. Being productive about 87% or about 30% of the time was typical of most TCR beta V segments in an earlier analysis.

Germline V gives CDR1 MNHEY, CDR2 SVGAGI. The CDR3 length is 16 residues. Trimming removed 2 bases from V and 4 bases from J; junction bases left unmatched: 7. While unrecorded immune exposures were likely, the donors were nominally healthy when sampled. PCR involved 60 Vbeta and 13 Jbeta primers. Sequencing was performed with immunoSEQ multiplex PCR; in TCRdb, only in-frame clones are kept and a portion is missing. The sample has approximately 140,000 clones, around 77% seen once. For this clone: Its antigen remains unidentified.

The chain carries TRBV6-5 and TRBJ2-1; 8 nucleotides line up with TRBD2. Sequencing input: PBMCs. The clonotype comes from a woman aged 50 to 60 in good health and CMV-seronegative. The CDR3 loop is CASSYPVAGGYNEQFF. Here the CDR3 DNA reads TGTGCCAGCAGTTACCCCGTCGCGGGAGGTTACAATGAGCAGTTCTTC.